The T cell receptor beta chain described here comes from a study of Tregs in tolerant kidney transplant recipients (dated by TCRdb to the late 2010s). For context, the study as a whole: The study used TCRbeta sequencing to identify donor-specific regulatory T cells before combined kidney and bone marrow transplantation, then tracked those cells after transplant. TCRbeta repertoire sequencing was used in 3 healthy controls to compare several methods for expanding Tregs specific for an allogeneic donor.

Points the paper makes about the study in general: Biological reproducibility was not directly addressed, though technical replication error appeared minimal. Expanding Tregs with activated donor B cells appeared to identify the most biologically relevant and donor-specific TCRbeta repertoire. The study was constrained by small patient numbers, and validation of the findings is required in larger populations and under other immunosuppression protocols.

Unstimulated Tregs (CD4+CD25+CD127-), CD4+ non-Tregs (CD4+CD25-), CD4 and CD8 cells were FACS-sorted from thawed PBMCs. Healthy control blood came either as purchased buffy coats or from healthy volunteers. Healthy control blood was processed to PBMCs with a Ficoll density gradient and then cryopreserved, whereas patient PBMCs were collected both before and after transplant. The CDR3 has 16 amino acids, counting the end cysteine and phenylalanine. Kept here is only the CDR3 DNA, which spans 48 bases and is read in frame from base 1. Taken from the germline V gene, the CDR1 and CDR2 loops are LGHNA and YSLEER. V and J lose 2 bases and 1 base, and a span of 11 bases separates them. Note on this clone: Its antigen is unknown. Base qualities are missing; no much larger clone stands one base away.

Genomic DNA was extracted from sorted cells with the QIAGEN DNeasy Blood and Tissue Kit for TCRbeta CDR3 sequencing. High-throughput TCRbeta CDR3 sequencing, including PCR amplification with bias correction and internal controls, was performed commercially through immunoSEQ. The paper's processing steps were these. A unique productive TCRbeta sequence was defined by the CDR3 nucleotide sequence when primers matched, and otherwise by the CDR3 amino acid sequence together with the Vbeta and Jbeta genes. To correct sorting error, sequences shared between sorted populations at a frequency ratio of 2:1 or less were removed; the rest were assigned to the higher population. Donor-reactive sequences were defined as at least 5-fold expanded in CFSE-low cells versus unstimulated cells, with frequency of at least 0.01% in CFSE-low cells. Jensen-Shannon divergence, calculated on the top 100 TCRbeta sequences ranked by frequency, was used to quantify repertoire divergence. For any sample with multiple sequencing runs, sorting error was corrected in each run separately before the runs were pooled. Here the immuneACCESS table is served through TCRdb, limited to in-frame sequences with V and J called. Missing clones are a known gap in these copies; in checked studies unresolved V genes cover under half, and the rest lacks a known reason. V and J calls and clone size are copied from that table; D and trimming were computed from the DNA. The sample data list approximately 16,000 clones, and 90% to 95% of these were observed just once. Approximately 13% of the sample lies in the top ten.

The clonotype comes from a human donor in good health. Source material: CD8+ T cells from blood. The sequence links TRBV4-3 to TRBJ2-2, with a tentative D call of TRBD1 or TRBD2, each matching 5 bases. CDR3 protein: CASSQTGTQNTGELFF. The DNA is TGCGCCAGCAGCCAAACCGGGACCCAGAACACCGGGGAGCTGTTTTTT.